Reported below is one TCR beta chain. This clonotype has more than one count but fewer than ten. It has no known antigen specificity. One base away there is no much larger clone; base qualities are not given. Instrument on record: Illumina HiSeq 2500. TCR beta libraries were prepared by quantitative 5'-RACE with molecular barcodes. Per the authors' processing: A new computational method, built on a probabilistic model of VDJ rearrangement, was used to identify disease-linked TCR variants. TCRdb handled the public reads itself, with Q25 trimming in fastp and clone calling in MiXCR, and kept productive beta chains. CDR3 protein sequences are deduplicated, and each keeps its most common genes and DNA. TCRdb, not the original authors, processed these V and J calls. This sample comprises 120,000 to 150,000 distinct CDR3 sequences, 7% to 10% of them detected only once. The top ten constitute 6% to 9.5% of the sample.

Synovial fluid samples and blood samples obtained from the same ankylosing spondylitis patients were matched. This sample is part of a study of CD8 T cells in ankylosing spondylitis (dated by TCRdb to 2016 to 2017). Background for the entire study: The study set out to find disease-linked TCR variants by profiling T cell receptor beta repertoires in ankylosing spondylitis patients and healthy donors. Peripheral blood samples were taken, and synovial fluid was additionally collected from ankylosing spondylitis patients. The whole study cohort included some 100 healthy donors and 20 to 30 ankylosing spondylitis patients.

V loses 8 bases at its end and J loses 5 bases; junction bases beyond the gene matches: 11. The germline V gene yields MNHEY for CDR1 and SVGEGT for CDR2. The CDR3, cysteine through phenylalanine, is 14 amino acids long. Only the CDR3 DNA stays, 42 bases, in frame from base 1. Results and caveats for the whole study, not just this receptor: The disease-linked clones were reported to be significantly enriched in matched synovial fluid samples from ankylosing spondylitis patients. Some motif variants were previously reported in synovial fluid and blood of reactive arthritis patients, suggesting common disease-initiation mechanisms. The disease-linked clones had a CD8+ phenotype and were found at relatively low frequencies in peripheral blood. Blood from ankylosing spondylitis patients appeared to be characterized by a TCR beta motif composed of under 10 highly homologous amino acid variants.

Specimen: synovial fluid, either unsorted or a sorted T cell fraction (not recorded which). The sequence derives from a male donor with ankylosing spondylitis. In this chain, TRBV6-2 or TRBV6-3 is recombined with TRBJ2-5; TRBD2 matches 7 bases in the middle. CDR3 reads: CASGSGGPKETQYF. Here is the DNA: TGTGCCAGCGGTTCGGGAGGACCAAAGGAGACCCAGTACTTC.